One TCR beta chain is described in this entry. The table came from immunoSEQ multiplex PCR; TCRdb's copy has only in-frame clones and leaves some out. The table has 180,000 or so clones, around 87% seen once. Germline V gives CDR1 SGHVS, CDR2 FQNEAQ. This CDR3 contains 14 residues. V trimming: 7 bases; J trimming: 9 bases; junction bases outside the gene matches: 9. This specimen belongs to a study of blood T cell repertoires in COVID-19. Input material: peripheral blood. This clonotype was obtained from a man aged 18 to 30 with acute or convalescent COVID-19. The chain recombines TRBV7-8 with TRBJ1-6; 7 nucleotides line up with TRBD1. The CDR3 DNA is TGTGCCAGCAATCGGAGACAGGGAGGTTCACCCCTCCACTTT. It yields the protein CASNRRQGGSPLHF. Full variable domain (rest looked up from reference TRBV7-8 and TRBJ1-6): GAGVSQSPRYKVAKRGQDVALRCDPISGHVSLFWYQQALGQGPEFLTYFQNEAQLDKSGLPSDRFFAERPEGSVSTLKIQRTQQEDSAVYLCASNRRQGGSPLHFGNGTRLTVT.